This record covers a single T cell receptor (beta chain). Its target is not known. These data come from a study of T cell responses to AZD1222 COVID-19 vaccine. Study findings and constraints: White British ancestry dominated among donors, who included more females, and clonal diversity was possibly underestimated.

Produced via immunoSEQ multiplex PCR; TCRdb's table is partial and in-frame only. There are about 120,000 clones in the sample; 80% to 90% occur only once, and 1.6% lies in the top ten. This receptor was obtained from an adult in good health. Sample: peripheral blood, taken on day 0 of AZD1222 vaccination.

CDR3 DNA: TGTGCCAGCCATCCTGGGACAGCGCCCTACGAGCAGTACTTC. Translating it yields CASHPGTAPYEQYF. This chain uses TRBV2 with TRBJ2-7; 7 bases are a match to TRBD1. Germline V gene sequence: CDR1 SNHLY, CDR2 FYNNEI. This CDR3 spans 14 amino acids. V lost 8 bases and J lost 2; bases outside the gene matches: 9.